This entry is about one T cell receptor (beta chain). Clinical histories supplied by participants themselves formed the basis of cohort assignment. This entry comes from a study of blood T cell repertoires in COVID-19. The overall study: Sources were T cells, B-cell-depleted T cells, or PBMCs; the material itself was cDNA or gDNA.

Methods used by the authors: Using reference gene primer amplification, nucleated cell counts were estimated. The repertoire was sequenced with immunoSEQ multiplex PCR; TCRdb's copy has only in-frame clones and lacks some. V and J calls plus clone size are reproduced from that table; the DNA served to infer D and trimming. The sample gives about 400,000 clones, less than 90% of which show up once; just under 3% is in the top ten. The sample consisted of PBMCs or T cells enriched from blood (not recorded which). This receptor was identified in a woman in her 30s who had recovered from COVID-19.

CDR3 in amino acids: CAISDGQPGYTF. In DNA, the CDR3 is TGTGCCATCAGTGACGGACAGCCGGGCTACACCTTC. J is TRBJ1-2 and V is TRBV10-3; TRBD1 is a possible D gene (6 bases). The CDR3 is 12 residues long. The ends were cut back, 3 bases at V and 8 bases at J, with 10 bases in the middle. Germline V gene lookup returns CDR1 ENHRY and CDR2 SYGVKD.